The 30 T cell receptor beta chains reported below all come from one sample, sequenced in a study of T-cell memory formation after mild COVID-19. TCRdb re-called the 5' RACE reads through MiXCR, storing one row per CDR3 protein. This sample carries 380,000 or so distinct CDR3 sequences, around 15% of them seen once, and the ten largest clones take 22%. Material: PBMCs or a T cell subset sorted from them (not recorded which). The source of these receptors is a man aged 18-30 years who had mild COVID-19 (a few samples of this study predate the infection). Cell type and time point are not known.

This clonotype was observed a handful of times. This chain connects TRBV7-9 to TRBJ2-2; D gene uncertain. The V end was cut by 7 bases, the J end by 8 bases, with 14 bases between. The CDR3 is 13 residues long. Germline V gene lookup returns CDR1 SEHNR and CDR2 FQNEAQ (reference sequence). CDR3 loop: CASNKDTEGELFF. In DNA, the CDR3 is TGTGCCAGCAACAAAGACACGGAGGGGGAGCTGTTTTTT.

At least ten counts were recorded for this clonotype. The chain uses TRBV28 and TRBJ1-5; perhaps TRBD1 as D (6 bases). Germline CDR1 is MDHEN and CDR2 is SYDVKM. V dropped 5 bases and J dropped 7 bases, with 12 bases sitting between them. This CDR3 spans 13 amino acids. The CDR3 spells CASSPQGWQPQHF. As DNA, the CDR3 is TGTGCCAGCAGTCCACAGGGATGGCAGCCCCAGCATTTT.

At least ten counts were recorded for this clonotype. The chain is built from TRBV7-8 and TRBJ2-7, with 10 bases aligning to TRBD2. V was clipped by 5 bases and J by 5 bases; unmatched bases: 9. CDR1 is SGHVS, CDR2 FQNEAQ, per germline. The CDR3 covers 15 residues. This chain's CDR3 is CASSPEAGGTHEQYF. Written as DNA, the CDR3 is TGTGCCAGCAGCCCAGAAGCGGGGGGGACCCACGAGCAGTACTTC.

This clonotype was picked up a small number of times. This sequence joins TRBV6-5 and TRBJ2-5; no clear D. V shed 2 bases and J shed 10 bases, with 8 bases lying between them. Germline lookup yields CDR1 MNHEY and CDR2 SVGAGI. The length of the CDR3 is 11 residues. The chain's CDR3 is CASSYQRIQYF. CDR3 in DNA: TGTGCCAGCAGTTACCAGAGGATCCAGTACTTC.

This clonotype was counted between two and nine times. The V and J genes are TRBV12-5 and TRBJ2-3; 14 bases agree with TRBD2. From germline, CDR1 is LGHNT and CDR2 FRNRAP. V lost 5 bases to trimming and J lost 3 bases; unmatched junction nucleotides: 10. The CDR3 sequence is 18 residues long. CDR3 sequence reads: CASGHGLAGGRTTDTQYF. CDR3 in DNA: TGTGCTAGTGGTCATGGACTAGCGGGGGGCCGCACGACAGATACGCAGTATTTT.

This chain connects TRBV2 to TRBJ2-5; D unresolved. Germline loops: CDR1 SNHLY, CDR2 FYNNEI. The CDR3 is 12 amino acids. V lost 8 bases to trimming and J lost 0 bases, with 7 bases between them. This CDR3 reads CASSDDQETQYF. The DNA of the CDR3 is TGTGCCAGCTCCGACGACCAAGAGACCCAGTACTTC.

The chain has TRBV4-1 and TRBJ1-6, with a weak D call TRBD1 (6 bases). Germline lookup yields CDR1 MGHRA and CDR2 YSYEKL. The V end was cut by 4 bases, the J end by 8 bases, with 18 bases between. This CDR3 has 16 residues. In DNA, the CDR3 is TGCGCCAGCAGCCTACCACCGGTGTCAGGGGATTCACCCCTCCACTTT. As protein: CASSLPPVSGDSPLHF.

This clonotype has a handful of counts. This chain uses TRBV28 with TRBJ1-1; possibly TRBD1 for D (5 bases). Germline V gene data show CDR1 as MDHEN and CDR2 as SYDVKM. The V end lost 11 bases, the J end lost 4 bases, and 20 bases lay between the germline ends. The CDR3 loop spans 14 amino acids. Here the CDR3 reads CAAQEAGRGTEAFF. For the CDR3, the DNA is TGTGCCGCCCAAGAGGCAGGGCGGGGCACTGAAGCTTTCTTT.

This clonotype was seen a few times. The V and J genes are TRBV5-5 and TRBJ2-7; a possible D gene is TRBD2 (5 bases). The CDR3 runs 15 residues. The germline V gene encodes CDR1 SGHKS and CDR2 YYEKEE (reference sequence). V gave up 2 bases and J gave up 4 bases, with 16 bases separating them. CDR3 bases: TGTGCCAGCAGCTTAGGCCCGGGGAACGCGTACGAGCAGTACGTC. Its protein is CASSLGPGNAYEQYV.

Only a few counts were recorded for this clonotype. This chain connects TRBV20-1 to TRBJ2-2; 10 nucleotides agree with TRBD1. CDR3 size: 15 residues. Trimming took 6 bases from V and 4 from J; bases not matched to a gene: 8. Germline V gene lookup returns CDR1 DFQATT and CDR2 SNEGSKA (reference sequence). The CDR3, as DNA: TGCAGTGCCTTACGACAGGGGGCATCCACCGGGGAGCTGTTTTTT. This codes for CSALRQGASTGELFF.

Only a few counts were recorded for this clonotype. The chain combines TRBV12-3 or TRBV12-4 with TRBJ2-2; possible D gene TRBD2, 6 bases. The V end was cut by 6 bases, the J end by 1 base, with 15 bases between. This CDR3 comprises 16 residues. Here the CDR3 DNA reads TGTGCCAGCAGACCCTCGGGACTGATGAACACCGGGGAGCTGTTTTTT. Protein: CASRPSGLMNTGELFF.

This clonotype has only a few counts. The V call is TRBV7-2, the J call TRBJ2-1; 13 nucleotides agree with TRBD2. The germline CDR1 and CDR2 sequences are SGHTA and FQGNSA. This CDR3 is built from 15 residues. With 3 bases clipped from V and 8 bases from J, the junction kept 4 bases outside the gene matches. DNA for the CDR3: TGTGCCAGCAGCTTCGGACTAGCGGGGGCCTATGAGCAGTTCTTC. Protein: CASSFGLAGAYEQFF.

This clonotype was picked up many times. V is TRBV4-3 and J is TRBJ2-1; tentatively, D is TRBD1 or TRBD2 (5 bases each). The CDR3 runs 15 residues. Germline values: CDR1 LGHNA, CDR2 YSLEER. The V gene lost 5 bases and the J gene lost 4 bases, with 15 bases spanning the gap. CDR3 nucleotide sequence: TGCGCCAGCAGCGGTGGGACGGCCCGATACAATGAGCAGTTCTTC. Amino acids: CASSGGTARYNEQFF.

The chain links TRBV4-3 to TRBJ2-5; tentatively, D is TRBD1 (5 bases). CDR1 LGHNA and CDR2 YSLEER come from the germline V gene. This CDR3 has 13 residues. V was clipped by 8 bases and J by 5 bases, with 15 bases between them. This CDR3 is CASSRGPKETQYF. CDR3 DNA: TGCGCCAGCTCAAGGGGCCCGAAGGAGACCCAGTACTTC.

The chain employs TRBV4-3 and TRBJ2-1, with 16 bases lining up with TRBD2. V shed 4 bases and J 9 bases; nucleotides not matched to a gene: 3. The CDR3 contains 15 residues. Germline CDR1 reads LGHNA; CDR2 reads YSLEER. DNA of the CDR3: TGCGCCAGCAGCCCGGGACTAGCGGGGGGGCGTGAGCAGTTCTTC. Residues: CASSPGLAGGREQFF.

This chain connects TRBV19 to TRBJ2-3; 10 bases are shared with TRBD1. The CDR3 is 14 residues long. The V and J ends lost 6 bases and 1 base, in that order; junction bases with no gene match: 1. CDR1 is LNHDA and CDR2 is SQIVND in the germline V gene (reference sequence). CDR3 bases: TGTGCCAGTAGAGACAGGGGGCGCACAGATACGCAGTATTTT. Its protein product is CASRDRGRTDTQYF.

The chain couples TRBV7-2 to TRBJ1-5; D may be TRBD1 (5 bases). The length of the CDR3 is 13 residues. Trimming removed 4 bases from V and 4 bases from J, with 8 bases in between. Germline CDR1 is SGHTA and CDR2 is FQGNSA. The CDR3 loop is CASSSRDNQPQHF. The DNA of the CDR3 is TGTGCCAGCAGCTCCAGGGATAATCAGCCCCAGCATTTT.

Ten or more counts support this clonotype. The V call is TRBV12-3 or TRBV12-4, the J call TRBJ2-7, with 10 bases fitting TRBD1. J gave up 6 bases and V 5 bases, and 10 bases lay outside the gene matches. This CDR3 is 15 amino acids long. This CDR3 is CASSTATGGQGEQYF. In DNA form, the CDR3 reads TGTGCCAGCAGTACGGCGACAGGGGGCCAAGGCGAGCAGTACTTC.

V and J are TRBV28 and TRBJ1-4; no clear D. CDR3 length: 13 amino acids. CDR1 and CDR2 from the germline V gene are MDHEN and SYDVKM. V lost 1 base to trimming and J lost 12 bases, with 12 bases between them. The CDR3 reads CASSLSVDAQLFF. DNA for the CDR3: TGTGCCAGCAGTTTATCAGTAGACGCCCAACTGTTTTTT.

This clonotype was seen a handful of times. The gene calls are TRBV5-1 and TRBJ2-5; D might be TRBD2 (6 bases). Between the trimmed V and J ends, which lost 5 bases and 0 bases, there was a span of 14 bases. This CDR3 is 15 amino acids long. The germline V gene has CDR1 SGHRS and CDR2 YFSETQ. CDR3 amino acids: CASRRDWGYQETQYF. The CDR3 DNA reads TGCGCCAGCAGGAGGGACTGGGGGTACCAAGAGACCCAGTACTTC.

The chain carries TRBV7-9 and TRBJ1-6, with D perhaps matching TRBD1 (6 bases). This CDR3 is built from 15 residues. V lost 6 bases and J 6 bases, leaving 15 bases between the germline ends. Germline V gene sequence: CDR1 SEHNR, CDR2 FQNEAQ (reference sequence). The CDR3 sequence is CASRGGRALNSPLHF. The CDR3, as DNA: TGTGCCAGCAGGGGGGGCCGCGCCCTTAATTCACCCCTCCACTTT. Supplemented by reference TRBV7-9 and TRBJ1-6, the full variable domain reads DTGVSQNPRHKITKRGQNVTFRCDPISEHNRLYWYRQTLGQGPEFLTYFQNEAQLEKSRLLSDRFSAERPKGSFSTLEIQRTEQGDSAMYLCASRGGRALNSPLHFGNGTRLTVT.

The chain recombines TRBV21-1 with TRBJ2-7; the table assigns TRBD2, which was not confirmed against the DNA. TRBV21-1 is a documented pseudogene. There are 15 residues in the CDR3. For the CDR3, the DNA is TGTGCCAGCAGCAAATCGGAGGGAGGGTCCTACGAGCAGTACGTC. Translating it yields CASSKSEGGSYEQYV.

This clonotype was counted only a few times. The V gene is TRBV4-1, the J gene TRBJ2-1; 9 bases map to TRBD2. Unmatched junction bases numbered 11, after V lost 1 base and J lost 4 bases. CDR1 and CDR2 (germline): MGHRA, YSYEKL. The CDR3 is 18 amino acids. CDR3 loop: CASSQVGLAGKSYNEQFF. CDR3 coding DNA: TGCGCCAGCAGCCAAGTGGGGCTAGCGGGGAAATCATACAATGAGCAGTTCTTC.

This clonotype was seen a few times. The chain joins TRBV20-1 to TRBJ2-7; possibly TRBD2 for D (6 bases). There are 10 residues in the CDR3. The germline CDR1 and CDR2 sequences are DFQATT and SNEGSKA (reference sequence). Trimming stripped 3 bases from V and 7 bases from J, with 7 bases between. CDR3 protein: CSASGGEQYF. For the CDR3, the DNA is TGCAGTGCTAGCGGGGGTGAGCAGTACTTC.

This rearrangement joins TRBV11-2 to TRBJ2-1; D might be TRBD1 (6 bases). V lost 5 bases and J lost 5, with 10 bases in between. This CDR3 is built from 13 residues. From germline, CDR1 is SGHAT and CDR2 FQNNGV. CDR3 sequence (DNA): TGTGCCAGCAGCGTACAGGGAAACAATGAGCAGTTCTTC. Its protein product is CASSVQGNNEQFF.

This clonotype was seen only a few times. The rearrangement links TRBV7-2 to TRBJ2-5; 13 bases fit TRBD2. CDR1 is SGHTA and CDR2 is FQGNSA in the germline V gene. CDR3 size: 15 residues. V gave up 7 bases and J gave up 1 base; unmatched junction bases: 3. This chain's CDR3 is CASTGLAGAQETQYF. CDR3 nucleotides: TGTGCCAGCACCGGACTAGCGGGGGCCCAAGAGACCCAGTACTTC.

The chain couples TRBV6-1 to TRBJ1-2; a possible D gene is TRBD1 (6 bases). Germline V gene sequence: CDR1 MNHNS, CDR2 SASEGT. This CDR3 has 15 amino acids. Trimming left V 5 bases short and J 0 bases short, with 13 bases between. The CDR3 loop reads CASSSKQGSNYGYTF. In DNA form, the CDR3 reads TGTGCCAGCAGTTCCAAACAGGGATCTAACTATGGCTACACCTTC.

The chain uses TRBV4-1 and TRBJ2-3; D gene ambiguous. The CDR3 contains 16 residues. CDR1 and CDR2 from the germline V gene are MGHRA and YSYEKL. Trimming cost V 4 bases and J 1 base, with 15 bases left between them. The CDR3 DNA reads as TGCGCCAGCAGCCCCGGACCTTCATCGGGCACAGATACGCAGTATTTT. Translating it yields CASSPGPSSGTDTQYF.

The CDR3: CASSRIVSIVDVGLGDEQFF. The DNA of the CDR3 is TGCGCCAGCAGCCGAATTGTCAGTATAGTGGATGTGGGATTAGGGGATGAGCAGTTCTTC. This chain links TRBV5-1 with TRBJ2-1, with D tentatively TRBD1 (5 bases). This CDR3 contains 20 residues. Germline CDR1 reads SGHRS; CDR2 reads YFSETQ. V was trimmed by 4 bases and J by 8 bases, leaving 34 bases between them.

This clonotype was counted ten times or more. The genes are TRBV5-1 and TRBJ1-1; 9 nucleotides agree with TRBD1. V was clipped by 4 bases and J by 3 bases; unmatched bases: 10. The length of the CDR3 is 16 residues. Germline CDR1 SGHRS, CDR2 YFSETQ. This CDR3 reads CASSRGDRVTDTEAFF. As DNA, the CDR3 is TGCGCCAGCAGCAGAGGGGACAGGGTGACGGACACTGAAGCTTTCTTT. Full variable domain (outside the CDR3, taken from reference TRBV5-1 and TRBJ1-1): KAGVTQTPRYLIKTRGQQVTLSCSPISGHRSVSWYQQTPGQGLQFLFEYFSETQRNKGNFPGRFSGRQFSNSRSEMNVSTLELGDSALYLCASSRGDRVTDTEAFFGQGTRLTVV.